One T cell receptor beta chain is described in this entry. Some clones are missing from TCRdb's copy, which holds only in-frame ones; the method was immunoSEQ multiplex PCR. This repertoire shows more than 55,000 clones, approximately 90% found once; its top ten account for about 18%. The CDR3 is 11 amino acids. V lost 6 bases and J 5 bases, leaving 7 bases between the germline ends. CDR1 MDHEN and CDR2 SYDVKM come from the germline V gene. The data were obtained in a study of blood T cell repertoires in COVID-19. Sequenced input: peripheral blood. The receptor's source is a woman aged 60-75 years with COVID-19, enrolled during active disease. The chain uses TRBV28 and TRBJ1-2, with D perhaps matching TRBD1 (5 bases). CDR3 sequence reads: CASSQGYGYTF. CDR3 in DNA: TGTGCCAGCAGCCAGGGATATGGCTACACCTTC.